One and the same sample provided the 21 T cell receptor beta chains below, sequenced in a study of neurological immune-mediated disorders. Using its own MiXCR run on the 5' RACE reads, TCRdb lists one record per CDR3 protein. In the table there are more than 25,000 distinct CDR3 sequences, approximately 20% of which are singletons. Material: CD4+ T cells from blood. The source is a man aged 50 to 60 with HTLV-1-associated myelopathy (HAM/TSP).

This clonotype was detected ten times or more. J is TRBJ2-3 and V is TRBV3-1, with 8 bases identical to TRBD2. Germline CDR1 and CDR2: LGHDT and YNNKEL (reference sequence). There are 17 residues in the CDR3. Unmatched junction bases numbered 11, after V lost 1 base and J lost 5 bases. The CDR3, as DNA: TGTGCCAGCAGCCAAGTGGGAACGGGGGGGCCTGGAGATACGCAGTATTTT. Its protein product is CASSQVGTGGPGDTQYF.

This clonotype was observed at least ten times. J is TRBJ2-7 and V is TRBV12-3 or TRBV12-4; D perhaps matches TRBD1 (5 bases). The germline V and J ends were trimmed by 7 bases and 1 base, with 14 bases remaining between them. The CDR3 contains 14 residues. CDR3 sequence reads: CASTLGVLSYEQYF. CDR3 in DNA: TGTGCCAGCACCCTAGGGGTATTGTCCTACGAGCAGTACTTC.

This clonotype came up many times. The chain joins TRBV5-8 to TRBJ1-2, with a weak D call TRBD1 (5 bases). Trimming took off 3 bases at V and 3 bases at J, with 9 bases between the two ends. The CDR3 loop spans 13 amino acids. CDR1 and CDR2 from the germline V gene are SGHTS and YDEGEE. Written as DNA, the CDR3 is TGTGCCAGCAGCTCCAGGGAAGACTATGGCTACACCTTC. Residues: CASSSREDYGYTF.

This clonotype was seen a single time. The chain uses TRBV6-5 and TRBJ2-6; perhaps TRBD2 as D (6 bases). The germline V gene encodes CDR1 MNHEY and CDR2 SVGAGI. V lost 2 bases and J lost 3, with 8 bases in between. The CDR3 totals 15 residues. This chain's CDR3 is CASSYAGRGANVLTF. In DNA form, the CDR3 reads TGTGCCAGCAGTTACGCGGGGCGTGGGGCCAACGTCCTGACTTTC.

In this sample, this clonotype turned up many times. This sequence joins TRBV5-1 and TRBJ2-6; D possibly matches TRBD1 or TRBD2 (5 bases each). Per germline, CDR1 SGHRS and CDR2 YFSETQ. V was trimmed by 3 bases and J by 3 bases, leaving 22 bases between them. This CDR3 is 19 amino acids long. The CDR3 region has the DNA TGCGCCAGCAGCTCCGCCGGGACGGCCAAACTTTATGGGGCCAACGTCCTGACTTTC. Amino acid sequence: CASSSAGTAKLYGANVLTF.

This clonotype appeared many times. The chain joins TRBV12-3 or TRBV12-4 to TRBJ2-3, with 7 bases aligning to TRBD1. Trimming at V came to 3 bases and at J to 0 bases, leaving 3 bases not matched to a gene. This CDR3 is built from 15 residues. CDR3 nucleotides: TGTGCCAGCAGTTTCTACAGGGGCAGCACAGATACGCAGTATTTT. Its translation is CASSFYRGSTDTQYF.

This clonotype was counted ten times or more. The J gene is TRBJ2-7, the V gene TRBV24-1, with D possibly TRBD2 on 6 matching bases. V lost 3 bases and J lost 4, with 15 bases in between. Per the germline V gene, CDR1 is KGHDR and CDR2 is SFDVKD. The CDR3 runs to 15 residues. The CDR3 protein is CATSDAKTRGYEQYF. The CDR3 DNA follows: TGTGCCACCAGTGATGCTAAGACTAGGGGTTACGAGCAGTACTTC.

In its sample, this clonotype ranks as medium-sized. The chain has TRBV25-1 and TRBJ2-7; 7 bases fit TRBD1. The CDR3 length is 14 residues. Germline values: CDR1 MGHDK, CDR2 SYGVNS. With V trimmed by 6 bases and J by 2 bases, 7 bases remained unmatched. The CDR3 coding sequence is TGTGCCAGCAGCCGGGACAGCGGCCCCTACGAGCAGTACTTC. Protein: CASSRDSGPYEQYF.

This clonotype was counted only a few times. V is TRBV12-5 and J is TRBJ2-2, with 12 bases aligning to TRBD2. This CDR3 is built from 15 residues. After removal of 5 bases from V and 5 bases from J, the junction contained 3 bases not matched to a gene. Per germline, CDR1 LGHNT and CDR2 FRNRAP. CDR3 region: CASGQGLAGTGELFF. In nucleotides, the CDR3 is TGTGCTAGTGGTCAAGGACTAGCGGGGACCGGGGAGCTGTTTTTT.

This clonotype was picked up many times. The chain couples TRBV5-8 to TRBJ2-7; perhaps TRBD1 as D (5 bases). CDR1 is SGHTS and CDR2 is YDEGEE in the germline V gene. The CDR3 sequence is 15 residues long. The V end lost 4 bases, the J end lost 2 bases, and 16 bases lay between the germline ends. CDR3 sequence reads: CASSLGQGLTYEQYF. CDR3 coding DNA: TGTGCCAGCAGCCTCGGACAAGGCCTTACCTACGAGCAGTACTTC.

This clonotype was detected many times. The V call is TRBV10-3, the J call TRBJ2-7, with D perhaps given as TRBD1 or TRBD2 (5 bases each). V was trimmed by 3 bases and J by 2 bases, leaving 14 bases between them. CDR3 length: 15 residues. Germline lookup yields CDR1 ENHRY and CDR2 SYGVKD. CDR3 sequence (DNA): TGTGCCATCAGTGATACCGGGACGGCAACCTACGAGCAGTACTTC. Protein: CAISDTGTATYEQYF.

This clonotype was recorded many times. The chain is built from TRBV5-1 and TRBJ2-2, with D possibly TRBD1 on 5 matching bases. CDR3 size: 15 residues. Trimming shortened V by 0 bases and J by 0 bases, and 6 bases separated the two germline ends. The germline gives CDR1 SGHRS, CDR2 YFSETQ. CDR3 DNA: TGCGCCAGCAGCTTGGGGACAACGAACACCGGGGAGCTGTTTTTT. Protein product: CASSLGTTNTGELFF. The entire variable domain, with the rest obtained from reference TRBV5-1 and TRBJ2-2, is as follows: KAGVTQTPRYLIKTRGQQVTLSCSPISGHRSVSWYQQTPGQGLQFLFEYFSETQRNKGNFPGRFSGRQFSNSRSEMNVSTLELGDSALYLCASSLGTTNTGELFFGEGSRLTVL.

This clonotype was counted ten times or more. V is TRBV29-1 and J is TRBJ2-3; no definite D call. The CDR3 is made up of 12 amino acids. Trimming took off 7 bases at V and 4 bases at J, with 12 bases between the two ends. Germline CDR1 is SQVTM and CDR2 is ANQGSEA. CDR3 protein: CSAGSAPDTQYF. CDR3 nucleotide sequence: TGCAGCGCCGGTTCTGCCCCAGATACGCAGTATTTT.

This clonotype was seen at least ten times. The gene calls are TRBV7-2 and TRBJ2-3; 10 positions match TRBD2. J was trimmed by 4 bases and V by 5 bases; bases with no gene match: 6. Germline loops: CDR1 SGHTA, CDR2 FQGNSA. CDR3 size: 15 residues. CDR3 sequence: CASSLSGRAADTQYF. For the CDR3, the DNA is TGTGCCAGCAGCCTGAGCGGGAGGGCTGCAGATACGCAGTATTTT.

This clonotype showed up many times. The chain is built from TRBV5-1 and TRBJ2-3, with a possible D match to TRBD1 (6 bases). Germline V gives CDR1 SGHRS, CDR2 YFSETQ. The CDR3 loop spans 16 amino acids. Trimming removed 4 bases from V and 6 bases from J, with 21 bases in between. The DNA of the CDR3 is TGCGCCAGCAGCGGTCAGGGGCCGGCCTCGAGGGATACGCAGTATTTT. This gives the protein CASSGQGPASRDTQYF.

This clonotype was detected ten times or more. The gene calls are TRBV7-9 and TRBJ1-1; D is undetermined. Per the germline V gene, CDR1 is SEHNR and CDR2 is FQNEAQ (reference sequence). The CDR3 spans 13 residues. V shed 1 base and J shed 0 bases, with 3 bases lying between them. Here the CDR3 reads CASSLDMNTEAFF. CDR3 in DNA: TGTGCCAGCAGCTTAGACATGAACACTGAAGCTTTCTTT.

This clonotype appeared a few times. In DNA, the CDR3 is TGTGCCACCAGTGAACCTACTTTACGGGACCCGCGGGTAGGGCATACGTCGGCTTTCTTT. This encodes CATSEPTLRDPRVGHTSAFF. This chain connects TRBV24-1 to TRBJ1-1, with D maybe TRBD1 (5 bases). The CDR3 totals 20 residues. The V end was cut by 4 bases, the J end by 11 bases, with 37 bases between. Looked up from germline, CDR1 is KGHDR and CDR2 is SFDVKD.

Within the sample, this clonotype is medium-sized (0.01 to 0.1%). The J gene is TRBJ2-1, the V gene TRBV2; a possible D gene is TRBD1 (6 bases). CDR3 size: 12 residues. V lost 3 bases to trimming and J lost 7 bases, with 7 bases between them. The V gene's germline CDR1 is SNHLY and CDR2 FYNNEI. Written as DNA, the CDR3 is TGTGCCAGCAGTGACGACAGGAATGAGCAGTTCTTC. It is translated as CASSDDRNEQFF.

The CDR3: CASSPTSGDTQYF. CDR3 coding DNA: TGTGCCAGCAGCCCCACAAGCGGAGATACGCAGTATTTT. This chain joins TRBV7-3 and TRBJ2-3; D might be TRBD2 (5 bases). The CDR3 runs to 13 residues. Per the germline V gene, CDR1 is SGHTA and CDR2 is FQGTGA. The V and J ends lost 5 bases and 5 bases respectively, with 11 bases between them.

This clonotype was detected ten times or more. The rearrangement uses TRBV29-1 and TRBJ2-1; a possible D gene is TRBD2 (5 bases). Germline V gene sequence: CDR1 SQVTM, CDR2 ANQGSEA. Trimming took 2 bases from V and 9 from J, leaving 11 bases between them. The CDR3 runs 12 residues. CDR3 in amino acids: CSVERDWGEQFF. CDR3 bases: TGCAGCGTTGAACGGGATTGGGGTGAGCAGTTCTTC.

This clonotype appeared many times. This chain links TRBV5-1 with TRBJ2-5, with 8 bases fitting TRBD1. Germline-derived CDR1 and CDR2 are SGHRS and YFSETQ. The length of the CDR3 is 13 residues. The junction had 3 bases not matched to a gene; V was cut back by 4 bases and J by 4 bases. The CDR3 nucleotides read TGCGCCAGCAGCAGAACAGGGGGAGAGACCCAGTACTTC. Translated, it gives CASSRTGGETQYF.